This section outlines one T cell receptor (beta chain) sequence together with its context. Sequencing was performed with immunoSEQ multiplex PCR; in TCRdb, only in-frame clones are kept and a portion is missing. Among a few hundred thousand clones, about 92% were seen once, and the ten largest hold over 3.5%. Germline-derived CDR1 and CDR2 are MGHRA and YSYEKL. Trimming at V came to 1 base and at J to 4 bases, leaving 5 bases not matched to a gene. The CDR3 extends over 16 amino acids. The sample originates from a study of blood T cell repertoires in COVID-19. The chain links TRBV4-1 to TRBJ1-2, with 11 nucleotides matching TRBD1. Sequencing was performed on peripheral blood. The sequence was collected from an older woman with COVID-19, enrolled during active disease. The CDR3 DNA reads TGCGCCAGCAGCCAAGGGGGACAGGGGGAGATCTATGGCTACACCTTC. Protein: CASSQGGQGEIYGYTF.